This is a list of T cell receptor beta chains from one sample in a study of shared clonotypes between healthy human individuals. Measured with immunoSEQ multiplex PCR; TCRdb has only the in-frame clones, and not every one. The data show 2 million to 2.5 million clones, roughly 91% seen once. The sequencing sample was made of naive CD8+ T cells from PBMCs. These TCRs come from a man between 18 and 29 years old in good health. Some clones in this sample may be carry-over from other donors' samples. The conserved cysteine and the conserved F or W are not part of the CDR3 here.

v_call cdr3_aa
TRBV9 ASSVEGGGTDTQY
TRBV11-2 ASSLEASGSYEQY
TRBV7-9 ASSAGRQETQY
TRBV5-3 ARSWGGGPGTDTQY
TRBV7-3 ASSLLMGLASSEQF
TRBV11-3 ASSPIIVHKFGTQY
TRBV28 ASSFSAGINEKLF
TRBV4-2 ASSHLPSGSTINEQF
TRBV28 ASSLPGTENTGELF
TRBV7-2 ASSLRDRSNQPQH
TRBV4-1 ASSRSGASGSTHEQY
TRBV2 ASSEADRQGFNTIY
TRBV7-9 ASSPPGYT
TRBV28 ASHLRLDNNEQF
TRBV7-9 ASRLAGTLYNEQF
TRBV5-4 ASSWEEGQPINYGYT
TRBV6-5 ASSSLLAGLYNEQF
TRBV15 ATSRENTGGQHEKLF
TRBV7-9 ASSSVNQPQH
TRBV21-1 ASRRIAHIHHNSPLH
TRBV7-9 ASSSLGGNTIY
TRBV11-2 ASSLRSVSSYEQY
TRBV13 ASSLGLGRINTQY
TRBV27 ASARAGYNEQF
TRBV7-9 ASSLSWGAYGYT
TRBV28 ASSLWRATEAF
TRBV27 ASSLGQGSYEQY
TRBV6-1 ASSEAYYEQF
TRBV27 ASSSLLSYEQY
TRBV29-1 SVANTGTSGNEQF
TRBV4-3 ASSPGLAGLLEQY
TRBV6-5 ASSYSRAGEQY
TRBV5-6 ASSFPQGRLTGELF
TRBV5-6 ASSLELAGVADTQY
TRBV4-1 ASSQDRTGAEQY
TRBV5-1 ASSGGLGLPPYEQY
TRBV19 ASSIGYREINIQY
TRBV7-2 ASSRLAGGRTSYNEQF
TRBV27 ASSSRGGGYT
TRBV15 ATYRTGGEQY
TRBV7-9 ASSLEEDLQPQH
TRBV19 ASSPELDRANEQY
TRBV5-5 ASSGDWRADPRYEQY
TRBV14 ASSQDEPGVRGYT
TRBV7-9 ASSLGLMGGSSYEQY
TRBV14 ASSLNRLAGVAYEQY
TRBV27 ASTTEGKSSGNTIY
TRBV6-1 ASPDINTEAF
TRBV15 ATSRTDRPSGANVLT
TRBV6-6 ASSLSRNLNTEAF
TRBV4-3 ASSQVWDSNYGYT
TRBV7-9 ASSFTGGVYNEQF
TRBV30 AWSYGLAGDEQY